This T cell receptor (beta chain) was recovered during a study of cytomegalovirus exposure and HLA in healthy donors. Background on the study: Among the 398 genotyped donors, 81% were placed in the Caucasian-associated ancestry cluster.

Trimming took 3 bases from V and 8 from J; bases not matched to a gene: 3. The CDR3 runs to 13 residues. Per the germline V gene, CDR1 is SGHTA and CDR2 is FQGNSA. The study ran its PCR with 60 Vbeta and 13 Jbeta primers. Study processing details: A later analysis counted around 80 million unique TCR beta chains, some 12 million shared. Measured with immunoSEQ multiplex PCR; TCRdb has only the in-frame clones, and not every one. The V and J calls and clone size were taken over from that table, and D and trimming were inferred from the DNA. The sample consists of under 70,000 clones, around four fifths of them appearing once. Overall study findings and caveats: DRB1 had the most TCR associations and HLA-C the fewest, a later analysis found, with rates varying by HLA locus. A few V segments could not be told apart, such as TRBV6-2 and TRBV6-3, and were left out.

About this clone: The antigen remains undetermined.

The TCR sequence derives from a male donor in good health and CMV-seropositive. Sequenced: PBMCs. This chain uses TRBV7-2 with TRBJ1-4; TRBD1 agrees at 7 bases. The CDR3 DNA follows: TGTGCCAGCAGCTTGGGACAGTCCGAAAAACTGTTTTTT. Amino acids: CASSLGQSEKLFF.